Each of the 5 T cell receptor beta chains below was sequenced from the same sample in a study of response to subunit inactivated influenza vaccine. TCRdb re-called the RT-PCR reads with MiXCR, one entry per CDR3 protein. The table includes about 540,000 distinct CDR3 sequences, under 30% detected once. This same sample was also taken into another study, of T cells expressing NK-cell markers. As that study records: With UMIs, 5'RACE template switching was used to make TCR beta cDNA.

Sequenced material: CD4+ T cells sorted from PBMCs, taken 12 days after vaccination. The receptors stem from a man aged 45-65 years who received an inactivated influenza vaccine.

This clonotype was seen only a few times. The gene calls are TRBV4-1 and TRBJ2-5; no firm D call. This CDR3 contains 13 residues. The germline CDR1 and CDR2 sequences are MGHRA and YSYEKL. V was shortened by 0 bases and J by 4 bases, with 6 bases between the two germline ends. Here the CDR3 reads CASSQDFTETQYF. The CDR3 DNA is TGCGCCAGCAGCCAAGACTTTACAGAGACCCAGTACTTC.

This clonotype was counted ten times or more. The rearrangement links TRBV6-2 or TRBV6-3 to TRBJ2-1; no firm D call. This CDR3 is 16 amino acids long. The V end was cut by 5 bases, the J end by 3 bases, with 17 bases between. Germline V gene data show CDR1 as MNHEY and CDR2 as SVGEGT. The CDR3 here is CASSTTQWGGYNEQFF. The CDR3 bases are TGTGCCAGCAGTACTACACAGTGGGGTGGCTACAATGAGCAGTTCTTC.

This rearrangement joins TRBV9 to TRBJ2-7, with D maybe TRBD1 (5 bases). V was trimmed by 4 bases and J by 2 bases, leaving 16 bases between them. The V gene's germline CDR1 is SGDLS and CDR2 YYNGEE. The CDR3 length is 15 residues. The CDR3 spells CASSPFRVSPYEQYF. The CDR3 bases are TGTGCCAGCAGCCCGTTCAGGGTATCCCCCTACGAGCAGTACTTC.

This clonotype has just a few counts. The chain links TRBV12-3 or TRBV12-4 to TRBJ2-5; a possible D gene is TRBD2 (6 bases). The CDR3 extends over 13 amino acids. V was pared by 3 bases and J by 5 bases, with 10 bases between. The CDR3 DNA follows: TGTGCCAGCAGTTTGGAGGGACGGGAGACCCAGTACTTC. Its translation is CASSLEGRETQYF.

The table lists this clonotype with a few counts. The V and J genes are TRBV4-3 and TRBJ1-5; D not certain. Trimming pared 0 bases from V and 5 bases from J, leaving 8 bases between. This CDR3 has 14 amino acids. CDR1 and CDR2 (germline): LGHNA, YSLEER. The CDR3 DNA reads as TGCGCCAGCAGCCAAGACGTGGGATATCAGCCCCAGCATTTT. Encoded protein: CASSQDVGYQPQHF.